Following are 10 T cell receptor beta chains from one sample sequenced in a study of identifying expanded T cells in peripheral blood. The protocol was immunoSEQ multiplex PCR, while the TCRdb copy is restricted to in-frame clones and leaves out a portion. Here the sample spans some 99,000 clones, less than 90% being singletons. The material sequenced was blood. The receptors originated from a person aged 18 to 75 in good health.

The rearrangement links TRBV27 to TRBJ2-7; D gene unclear. Looked up from germline, CDR1 is MNHEY and CDR2 is SMNVEV (reference sequence). This CDR3 contains 13 residues. Trimming removed 3 bases from V and 0 bases from J, with 6 bases in between. The CDR3: CASSLTPSYEQYF. CDR3 nucleotides: TGTGCCAGCAGTTTGACTCCCTCCTACGAGCAGTACTTC.

This sequence joins TRBV19 and TRBJ2-7; D is unclear. CDR1 LNHDA and CDR2 SQIVND come from the germline V gene (reference sequence). This CDR3 comprises 13 residues. Trimming took 3 bases from V and 3 from J, leaving 9 bases between them. DNA of the CDR3: TGTGCCAGTAGTATTACAATCTACTACGAGCAGTACTTC. It encodes CASSITIYYEQYF.

The chain employs TRBV5-1 and TRBJ2-1; 7 bases align to TRBD2. After removal of 4 bases from V and 1 base from J, the junction contained 11 bases not matched to a gene. The CDR3 is 17 residues long. CDR1 is SGHRS, CDR2 YFSETQ, per germline. The CDR3 here is CASSEGLLVGSYNEQFF. In DNA, the CDR3 is TGCGCCAGCAGCGAGGGACTACTGGTTGGGTCCTACAATGAGCAGTTCTTC.

This chain connects TRBV2 to TRBJ1-3; the D gene is possibly TRBD1 (5 bases). The V and J ends lost 6 bases and 4 bases respectively, with 16 bases between them. The CDR3 contains 15 residues. Looked up from germline, CDR1 is SNHLY and CDR2 is FYNNEI. CDR3 sequence: CASRRDGLRGNTIYF. The CDR3 DNA sequence: TGTGCCAGCAGAAGGGACGGACTACGAGGAAACACCATATATTTT. Supplemented by reference TRBV2 and TRBJ1-3, the full variable domain reads EPEVTQTPSHQVTQMGQEVILRCVPISNHLYFYWYRQILGQKVEFLVSFYNNEISEKSEIFDDQFSVERPDGSNFTLKIRSTKLEDSAMYFCASRRDGLRGNTIYFGEGSWLTVV.

Worth noting for this clone: Other DNA sequences from this sample encode an identical CDR3 as well. V and J are TRBV10-1 and TRBJ2-3; 8 nucleotides align to TRBD1. Trimming at V came to 3 bases and at J to 0 bases, leaving 2 bases not matched to a gene. The CDR3 has 15 amino acids. Germline CDR1 reads WNHNN; CDR2 reads SYGVQD (reference sequence). CDR3 in amino acids: CASSEYRGSTDTQYF. The CDR3 nucleotides are TGCGCCAGCAGTGAATACAGGGGGAGCACAGATACGCAGTATTTT.

The rearrangement joins TRBV2 to TRBJ2-6, with D hard to call. This CDR3 spans 15 amino acids. Between the trimmed V and J ends, which lost 0 bases and 1 base, there was a span of 4 bases. The germline V gene encodes CDR1 SNHLY and CDR2 FYNNEI. Here the CDR3 DNA reads TGTGCCAGCAGTGAAGCATCGTCTGGGGCCAACGTCCTGACTTTC. It yields the protein CASSEASSGANVLTF.

V usage is TRBV18 and J usage is TRBJ1-2, with 7 bases matching TRBD1. There are 13 residues in the CDR3. The V gene's germline CDR1 is KGHSH and CDR2 LQKENI. With 4 bases clipped from V and 4 bases from J, the junction kept 3 bases outside the gene matches. The CDR3 sequence: CASSQGQLYGYTF. CDR3 nucleotide sequence: TGTGCCAGCTCACAGGGACAGCTCTATGGCTACACCTTC.

This chain joins TRBV2 and TRBJ2-5; D unclear. Trimming shortened V by 6 bases and J by 2 bases, and 10 bases separated the two germline ends. This CDR3 region has 13 residues. The V gene's germline CDR1 is SNHLY and CDR2 FYNNEI. This chain's CDR3 is CASRTDIQETQYF. The CDR3 region has the DNA TGTGCCAGCAGGACTGACATTCAAGAGACCCAGTACTTC.

The chain carries TRBV29-1 and TRBJ1-1, with D maybe TRBD1 (6 bases). The CDR3 totals 12 residues. Germline CDR1 is SQVTM and CDR2 is ANQGSEA. V dropped 7 bases and J dropped 6 bases, with 15 bases sitting between them. The chain's CDR3 is CSADRALAEAFF. For the CDR3, the DNA is TGCAGCGCGGACAGAGCCCTCGCTGAAGCTTTCTTT.

The chain joins TRBV27 to TRBJ1-5; D is unresolved. With 6 bases removed from V and 2 bases from J, the gap between germline ends came to 14 bases. This CDR3 contains 15 residues. Germline assignment: CDR1 MNHEY and CDR2 SMNVEV (reference sequence). The CDR3 region is CASRPVRRGNQPQHF. The CDR3 bases are TGTGCCAGCAGGCCGGTTAGGAGGGGCAATCAGCCCCAGCATTTT.